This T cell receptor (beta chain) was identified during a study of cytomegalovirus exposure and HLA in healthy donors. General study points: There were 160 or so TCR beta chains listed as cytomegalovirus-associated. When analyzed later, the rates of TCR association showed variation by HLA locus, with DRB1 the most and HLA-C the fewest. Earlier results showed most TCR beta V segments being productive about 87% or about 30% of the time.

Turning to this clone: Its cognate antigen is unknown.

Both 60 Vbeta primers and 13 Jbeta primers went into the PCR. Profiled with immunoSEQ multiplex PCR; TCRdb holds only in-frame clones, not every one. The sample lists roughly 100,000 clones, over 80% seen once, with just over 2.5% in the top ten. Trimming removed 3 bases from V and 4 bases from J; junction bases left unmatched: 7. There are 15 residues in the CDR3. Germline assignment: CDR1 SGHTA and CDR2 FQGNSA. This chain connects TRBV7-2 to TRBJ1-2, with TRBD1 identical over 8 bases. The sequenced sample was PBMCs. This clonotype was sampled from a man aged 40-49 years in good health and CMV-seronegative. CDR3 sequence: CASSFGQGAGYGYTF. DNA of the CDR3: TGTGCCAGCAGCTTCGGACAGGGCGCCGGCTATGGCTACACCTTC. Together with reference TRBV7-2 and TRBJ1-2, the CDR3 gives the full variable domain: GAGVSQSPSNKVTEKGKDVELRCDPISGHTALYWYRQSLGQGLEFLIYFQGNSAPDKSGLPSDRFSAERTGGSVSTLTIQRTQQEDSAVYLCASSFGQGAGYGYTFGSGTRLTVV.